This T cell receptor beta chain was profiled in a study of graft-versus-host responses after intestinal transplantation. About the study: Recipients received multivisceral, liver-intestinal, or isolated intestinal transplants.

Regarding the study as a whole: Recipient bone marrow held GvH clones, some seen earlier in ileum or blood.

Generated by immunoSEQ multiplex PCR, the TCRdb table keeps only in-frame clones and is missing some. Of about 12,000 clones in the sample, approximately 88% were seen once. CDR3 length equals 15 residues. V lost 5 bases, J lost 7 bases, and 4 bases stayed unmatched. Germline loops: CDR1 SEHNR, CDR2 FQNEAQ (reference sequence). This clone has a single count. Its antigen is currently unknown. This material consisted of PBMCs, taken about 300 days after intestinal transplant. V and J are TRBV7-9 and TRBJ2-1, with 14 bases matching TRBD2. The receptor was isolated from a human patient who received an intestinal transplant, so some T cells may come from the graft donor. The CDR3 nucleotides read TGTGCCAGCAGCCCTGGGACTAGCGGGAGTAATGAGCAGTTCTTC. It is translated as CASSPGTSGSNEQFF.